This T cell receptor beta chain derives from a study of T cell responses to AZD1222 COVID-19 vaccine. About the study: Second-dose intervals of approximately 4 or approximately 12 weeks were pooled.

General study findings and limits: Regions 160-218 and 743-854 held dominance among vaccine-associated CD4 TCRs, which spanned spike. Reports indicate that nearly half of spike-specific TCRs are directed at unmutated variant regions. The donors showed a predominance of white British ancestry and of females, with possible underestimation of clonal diversity.

Libraries were prepared by immunoSEQ multiplex PCR; TCRdb keeps only in-frame clonotypes and omits some of them. The sample records 100,000 to 150,000 clones, around 87% being singletons. A remark on this clone: Its antigen remains unidentified.

Germline V gene lookup returns CDR1 MDHEN and CDR2 SYDVKM. The CDR3 sequence is 12 residues long. V was clipped by 6 bases and J by 3 bases, with 6 bases between them. The TCR comes from an adult in good health. This specimen consisted of peripheral blood, obtained on day 0 of AZD1222 vaccination. The chain combines TRBV28 with TRBJ1-3; D not certain. The CDR3 DNA sequence: TGTGCCAGCAGGGCAGATGGAAACACCATATATTTT. Residues: CASRADGNTIYF.